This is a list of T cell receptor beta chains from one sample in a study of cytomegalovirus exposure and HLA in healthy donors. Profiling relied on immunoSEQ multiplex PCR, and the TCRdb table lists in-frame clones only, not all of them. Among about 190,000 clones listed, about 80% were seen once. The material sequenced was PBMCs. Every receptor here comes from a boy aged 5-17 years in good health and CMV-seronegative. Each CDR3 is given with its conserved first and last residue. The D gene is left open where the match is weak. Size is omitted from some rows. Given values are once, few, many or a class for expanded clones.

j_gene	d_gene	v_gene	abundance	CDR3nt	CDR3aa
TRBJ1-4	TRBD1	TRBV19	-	TGTGCCAGTAGTATGATCTCGGGACAGGGACAGGAAAAACTGTTTTTT	CASSMISGQGQEKLFF
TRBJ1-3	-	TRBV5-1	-	TGCGCCAGCGGGACTCCTAGGGGAGACACCATATATTTT	CASGTPRGDTIYF
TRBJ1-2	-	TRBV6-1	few	TGTGCCAGCAGGATCTTACAGGGTTTCTTTGGCTACACCTTC	CASRILQGFFGYTF
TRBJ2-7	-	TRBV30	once	TGTGCCTGGAAGTCGGTTAGCTCCTACGAGCAGTACTTC	CAWKSVSSYEQYF
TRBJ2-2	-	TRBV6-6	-	TGTGCCAGCAGTTACTTGGGACGGGAGGGGGAGCTGTTTTTT	CASSYLGREGELFF
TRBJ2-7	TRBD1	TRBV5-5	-	TGTGCCAGCAGCCCCAGGCCGGACAGGATTTCCTACGAGCAGTACTTC	CASSPRPDRISYEQYF
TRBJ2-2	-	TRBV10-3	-	TGTGCCATCAGGGAGGCAGGCGAAAACACCGGGGAGCTGTTTTTT	CAIREAGENTGELFF
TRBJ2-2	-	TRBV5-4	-	TGTGCCAGCAGCTTGGGAAACTCCCGAGGCAGGCTGTTTTTT	CASSLGNSRGRLFF
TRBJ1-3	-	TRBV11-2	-	TGTGCCAGCAGCTCAGGGGCGTCTGGAAACACCATATATTTT	CASSSGASGNTIYF
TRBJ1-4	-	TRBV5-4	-	TGTGCCAGCAGCTTGGGCAGGGGTTCGGAGCTTAATGAAAAACTGTTTTTT	CASSLGRGSELNEKLFF
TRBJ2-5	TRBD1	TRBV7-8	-	TGTGCCAGCAGCTCGACCGGGACAGGGGGCGCAGAGACCCAGTACTTC	CASSSTGTGGAETQYF
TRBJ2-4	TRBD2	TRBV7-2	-	TGTGCCAGCAGCTTAGCTGGGTCTAGCGGGGACCCTATAGCAGTGGCCAAAAACATTCAGTACTTC	CASSLAGSSGDPIAVAKNIQYF
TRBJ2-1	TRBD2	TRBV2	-	TGTGCCAGCAGTCCCGGGACTAGCGGATACAATGAGCAGTTCTTC	CASSPGTSGYNEQFF
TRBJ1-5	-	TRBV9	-	TGTGCCAGCAGCAGGGGAAATCAGCCCCAGCATTTT	CASSRGNQPQHF
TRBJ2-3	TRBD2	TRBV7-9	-	TGTGCCAGCAGCCCCTCTCTAGCGGGGGGGCTCGAGACAGATACGCAGTATTTT	CASSPSLAGGLETDTQYF
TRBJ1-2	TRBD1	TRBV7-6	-	TGTGCCAGCAGTCCTACAGGGGAGGAGGCCTATGGCTACACCTTC	CASSPTGEEAYGYTF
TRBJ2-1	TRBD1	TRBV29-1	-	TGCAGCGTTGAGGGAAGGGGACAGGGCTACAATGAGCAGTTCTTC	CSVEGRGQGYNEQFF
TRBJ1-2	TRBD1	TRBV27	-	TGTGCCAGCAGTTTAAGAGGAGGGGGCGGCTATGGCTACACCTTC	CASSLRGGGGYGYTF
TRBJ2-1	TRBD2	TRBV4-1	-	TGCGCCAGCAGCCACCGCTTGGGGACTAGCGGGAGGGACAATGAGCAGTTCTTC	CASSHRLGTSGRDNEQFF
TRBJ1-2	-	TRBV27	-	TGTGCCAGCAGTTCCGTAGGGGTGGGAGCGGGCTATGGCTACACCTTC	CASSSVGVGAGYGYTF
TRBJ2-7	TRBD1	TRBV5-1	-	TGCGCCAGCAGCTGGGGACAGGGTTCCTACGAGCAGTACTTC	CASSWGQGSYEQYF
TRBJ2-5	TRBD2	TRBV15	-	TGTGCCACCAGCAGGTTCTTGGGAGGGGAGACCCAGTACTTC	CATSRFLGGETQYF
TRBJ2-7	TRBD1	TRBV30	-	TGTGCCTGGAGTAGGGGACAGGGGAACTCCTACGAGCAGTACTTC	CAWSRGQGNSYEQYF